Listed here are 18 T cell receptor beta chains from one sample, sequenced in a study of cytomegalovirus exposure and HLA in healthy donors. The PCR made use of 60 Vbeta and 13 Jbeta primers. Produced via immunoSEQ multiplex PCR; TCRdb's table is partial and in-frame only. The data show about 140,000 clones, roughly 80% seen once. The sample taken for sequencing was PBMCs. These receptors all stem from a man in his forties in good health and CMV-seronegative.

V is TRBV6-1 and J is TRBJ2-7, with 11 bases identical to TRBD2. Germline loops: CDR1 MNHNS, CDR2 SASEGT. Unmatched junction bases numbered 15, after V lost 2 bases and J lost 6 bases. This CDR3 has 18 residues. The CDR3 sequence: CASSESLFISGGALEQYF. CDR3 nucleotides: TGTGCCAGCAGTGAAAGTCTCTTCATTAGCGGGGGGGCACTCGAGCAGTACTTC.

This chain links TRBV18 with TRBJ1-4, with D possibly matching TRBD1 (5 bases). V was clipped by 3 bases and J by 4 bases, with 9 bases between them. Germline CDR1 KGHSH, CDR2 LQKENI. This CDR3 region has 14 residues. The CDR3 DNA reads TGTGCCAGCTCACCGGGACTGATTAATGAAAAACTGTTTTTT. It translates to CASSPGLINEKLFF. The whole variable domain, remainder taken from reference TRBV18 and TRBJ1-4, is NAGVMQNPRHLVRRRGQEARLRCSPMKGHSHVYWYRQLPEEGLKFMVYLQKENIIDESGMPKERFSAEFPKEGPSILRIQQVVRGDSAAYFCASSPGLINEKLFFGSGTQLSVL.

This chain connects TRBV4-2 to TRBJ2-7; 8 bases agree with TRBD2. CDR3 length: 17 residues. V gave up 3 bases and J gave up 4 bases; unmatched junction bases: 14. CDR1 LGHNA and CDR2 YNFKEQ come from the germline V gene. The DNA for the CDR3 is TGTGCCAGCAGCCAGGGACTTTTAGGGGCGGGGGGTTACGAGCAGTACTTC. Its protein product is CASSQGLLGAGGYEQYF.

V gene TRBV28 combines with J gene TRBJ1-5, with 12 bases matching TRBD1. This CDR3 is built from 16 residues. CDR1 is MDHEN and CDR2 is SYDVKM in the germline V gene. After removal of 4 bases from V and 3 bases from J, the junction contained 4 bases not matched to a gene. The CDR3 DNA reads TGTGCCAGCAGTTCGCCGGGACAGGGGGCCAATCAGCCCCAGCATTTT. This gives the protein CASSSPGQGANQPQHF.

This chain's CDR3 is CASSEAGRQYF. The CDR3 nucleotides are TGTGCCAGCAGTGAAGCCGGGAGGCAGTACTTC. This chain links TRBV6-5 with TRBJ2-7, with D perhaps TRBD2 (6 bases). Deletions cut 5 bases from V and 9 bases from J, with 11 bases between. Germline values: CDR1 MNHEY, CDR2 SVGAGI. The CDR3 is made up of 11 amino acids.

The chain employs TRBV13 and TRBJ2-3, with D maybe TRBD2 (5 bases). Between the trimmed V and J ends, which lost 5 bases and 0 bases, there was a span of 6 bases. The CDR3 totals 13 residues. CDR1 and CDR2 (germline): PRHDT, FYEKMQ (reference sequence). Here the CDR3 DNA reads TGTGCCAGCAGCCCGGGGAGCACAGATACGCAGTATTTT. It is translated as CASSPGSTDTQYF.

This sequence joins TRBV6-4 and TRBJ2-2; 8 bases fit TRBD1. CDR3 length: 14 residues. Germline V lookup: CDR1 MRHNA, CDR2 SNTAGT. The trim removed 5 bases at V and 4 bases at J, leaving 3 bases unmatched. The CDR3 nucleotides read TGTGCCAGCAGTCAGGGGGCGTTCACCGGGGAGCTGTTTTTT. It codes for CASSQGAFTGELFF.

This chain connects TRBV7-3 to TRBJ2-5; D is unresolved. This CDR3 is built from 13 residues. CDR1 is SGHTA and CDR2 is FQGTGA in the germline V gene. The V and J ends lost 2 bases and 1 base respectively, with 5 bases between them. CDR3 region: CASSLGGQETQYF. In DNA, the CDR3 is TGTGCCAGCAGCTTAGGCGGCCAAGAGACCCAGTACTTC.

The chain links TRBV11-2 to TRBJ1-2; TRBD1 matches 8 bases. The V segment lost 5 bases and the J segment 8 bases; nucleotides outside the gene matches: 10. Germline loops: CDR1 SGHAT, CDR2 FQNNGV. CDR3 length: 14 amino acids. CDR3 DNA: TGTGCCAGCAGCCAGAACCAGGGGGCCAGGGGCTACACCTTC. The encoded protein is CASSQNQGARGYTF.

The gene calls are TRBV29-1 and TRBJ2-1; 8 bases match TRBD2. The germline V gene has CDR1 SQVTM and CDR2 ANQGSEA. This CDR3 has 15 residues. V lost 7 bases, J lost 6 bases, and 14 bases stayed unmatched. In DNA, the CDR3 is TGCAGCGCCCCGGCTCGAGCGGGGGTGACCAATGAGCAGTTCTTC. Its protein product is CSAPARAGVTNEQFF.

J is TRBJ2-5 and V is TRBV6-1; D is undetermined. The germline V gene encodes CDR1 MNHNS and CDR2 SASEGT. The CDR3 totals 14 residues. Trimming stripped 7 bases from V and 5 bases from J, with 17 bases between. The CDR3 region has the DNA TGTGCCAGCATAGCTTCCCCTGGAACGGAGACCCAGTACTTC. Translating gives CASIASPGTETQYF.

This clone has a handful of counts. The chain employs TRBV5-1 and TRBJ2-2; D is ambiguous. CDR3 size: 15 residues. The germline CDR1 and CDR2 sequences are SGHRS and YFSETQ. Trimming shortened V by 5 bases and J by 5 bases, and 16 bases separated the two germline ends. Here the CDR3 reads CASSSDPKLTGELFF. In DNA, the CDR3 is TGCGCCAGCAGTTCCGACCCTAAACTAACCGGGGAGCTGTTTTTT.

This rearrangement joins TRBV27 to TRBJ1-1; D is perhaps TRBD1 (6 bases). Germline V CDR1 and CDR2: MNHEY, SMNVEV (reference sequence). CDR3 length: 16 amino acids. The V gene lost 3 bases and the J gene lost 3 bases, with 17 bases spanning the gap. The DNA for the CDR3 is TGTGCCAGCAGTTTCATGAGGGGGGGCGGATACACTGAAGCTTTCTTT. This encodes CASSFMRGGGYTEAFF.

The chain uses TRBV5-4 and TRBJ2-7, with D maybe TRBD2 (8 bases). The CDR3 loop spans 16 amino acids. Trimming stripped 4 bases from V and 2 bases from J, with 19 bases between. CDR1 is SGHNT and CDR2 is YYREEE in the germline V gene (reference sequence). Here the CDR3 DNA reads TGTGCCAGCAGCCCCAGGGGGGCGGGGGGAACCTACGAGCAGTACTTC. Protein: CASSPRGAGGTYEQYF.

This chain links TRBV19 with TRBJ2-7; 9 positions agree with TRBD1. The CDR3 is made up of 19 amino acids. The germline gives CDR1 LNHDA, CDR2 SQIVND (reference sequence). V dropped 0 bases and J dropped 0; count of bases not matched to a gene: 12. CDR3 sequence (DNA): TGTGCCAGTAGTATAGAACTTACAACCGGGACAGGGCACTCCTACGAGCAGTACTTC. This sequence encodes CASSIELTTGTGHSYEQYF. Supplemented by reference TRBV19 and TRBJ2-7, the full variable domain reads DGGITQSPKYLFRKEGQNVTLSCEQNLNHDAMYWYRQDPGQGLRLIYYSQIVNDFQKGDIAEGYSVSREKKESFPLTVTSAQKNPTAFYLCASSIELTTGTGHSYEQYFGPGTRLTVT.

This clone was seen a handful of times. The gene calls are TRBV7-3 and TRBJ1-1; 9 nucleotides line up with TRBD1. This CDR3 has 15 residues. V trimming: 2 bases; J trimming: 5 bases; junction bases outside the gene matches: 6. Germline loops: CDR1 SGHTA, CDR2 FQGTGA. CDR3 sequence reads: CASSLATGGTTEAFF. DNA of the CDR3: TGTGCCAGCAGCTTAGCGACAGGGGGGACGACTGAAGCTTTCTTT.

V and J are TRBV13 and TRBJ2-5; 10 bases are shared with TRBD2. J was trimmed by 2 bases and V by 1 base; bases with no gene match: 4. Germline loops: CDR1 PRHDT, CDR2 FYEKMQ (reference sequence). The CDR3 runs 16 residues. CDR3 DNA: TGTGCCAGCAGCTTAGCTCAAGCGGGGGGGCAAGAGACCCAGTACTTC. Translated, it gives CASSLAQAGGQETQYF.

The genes are TRBV6-5 and TRBJ2-7; D might be TRBD1 (5 bases). This CDR3 spans 14 amino acids. Germline values: CDR1 MNHEY, CDR2 SVGAGI. The V end lost 0 bases, the J end lost 4 bases, and 10 bases lay between the germline ends. As DNA, the CDR3 is TGTGCCAGCAGTTACTCAGAGAGACAGTACGAGCAGTACTTC. Residues: CASSYSERQYEQYF.